The 29 T cell receptor beta chains given below trace back to one sample, sequenced in a study of shared clonotypes between healthy human individuals. TCRdb's copy holds only in-frame clones and misses some; the assay was immunoSEQ multiplex PCR. There are about 1.5 million clones in the sample; 98% occur only once, and about 0.45% lies in the top ten. Sequenced material: naive CD4+ T cells sorted from blood. Subset given: CD45RA+ positively selected. All receptors come from a man aged 25-45 years in good health.

The V and J genes are TRBV7-9 and TRBJ2-1, with D uncertain. The germline gives CDR1 SEHNR, CDR2 FQNEAQ (reference sequence). CDR3 length: 11 residues. The germline V and J ends were trimmed by 2 bases and 8 bases, with 4 bases remaining between them. As DNA, the CDR3 is TGTGCCAGCAGCTTAATCGATGAGCAGTTCTTC. This encodes CASSLIDEQFF.

V usage is TRBV6-1 and J usage is TRBJ2-3, with unresolved D. Germline V gene sequence: CDR1 MNHNS, CDR2 SASEGT. The CDR3 spans 13 residues. Trimming took 1 base from V and 7 from J, leaving 9 bases between them. The CDR3 nucleotides read TGTGCCAGCAGTGAAGACCCAAAGTATACGCAGTATTTT. Encoded protein: CASSEDPKYTQYF.

As to this clone: Other DNA sequences of this sample code for an identical CDR3. The V call is TRBV18, the J call TRBJ1-1; TRBD1 is a possible D gene (5 bases). The ends were cut back, 6 bases at V and 6 bases at J, with 11 bases in the middle. The CDR3 consists of 12 residues. CDR1 is KGHSH, CDR2 LQKENI, per germline. In nucleotides, the CDR3 is TGTGCCAGCTCTCGAGGGGCTTCTGAAGCTTTCTTT. Protein sequence: CASSRGASEAFF.

This chain links TRBV15 with TRBJ2-5; D gene ambiguous. CDR3 size: 15 residues. Trimming cost V 0 bases and J 2 bases, with 10 bases left between them. Germline V gives CDR1 LNHNV, CDR2 YYDKDF (reference sequence). CDR3 residues: CATSRDLGVQETQYF. The CDR3 DNA reads TGTGCCACCAGCAGAGATCTCGGAGTTCAAGAGACCCAGTACTTC.

The V gene is TRBV29-1, the J gene TRBJ2-1; 9 positions match TRBD2. Trimming at V came to 4 bases and at J to 4 bases, leaving 5 bases not matched to a gene. This CDR3 region has 14 residues. Germline V gives CDR1 SQVTM, CDR2 ANQGSEA. This chain's CDR3 is CSVAGLATYNEQFF. CDR3 bases: TGCAGCGTTGCGGGACTAGCAACTTACAATGAGCAGTTCTTC.

The DNA of the CDR3 is TGCGCCAGCCGTCCGGGACTAGCGGGATTGAAGGCCGGGGAGCTGTTTTTT. This translates into CASRPGLAGLKAGELFF. The gene calls are TRBV4-3 and TRBJ2-2, with 13 bases fitting TRBD2. This CDR3 has 17 residues. In germline, CDR1 is LGHNA, CDR2 YSLEER. With 8 bases clipped from V and 6 bases from J, the junction kept 12 bases outside the gene matches.

V is TRBV5-1 and J is TRBJ2-1; D not certain. This CDR3 contains 14 residues. Germline V lookup: CDR1 SGHRS, CDR2 YFSETQ. Trimming pared 4 bases from V and 2 bases from J, leaving 10 bases between. The CDR3 bases are TGCGCCAGCAGCCCTCAAGAGACCTACAATGAGCAGTTCTTC. Its translation: CASSPQETYNEQFF.

This chain uses TRBV18 with TRBJ1-1; possibly TRBD1 for D (5 bases). Per germline, CDR1 KGHSH and CDR2 LQKENI. V was trimmed by 1 base and J by 0 bases, leaving 15 bases between them. CDR3 length: 17 residues. CDR3 nucleotides: TGTGCCAGCTCACCACTTATGGACAAAGGGTTGAACACTGAAGCTTTCTTT. It encodes CASSPLMDKGLNTEAFF.

The chain combines TRBV29-1 with TRBJ2-1, with D unresolved. V lost 3 bases to trimming and J lost 7 bases, with 16 bases between them. CDR1 is SQVTM, CDR2 ANQGSEA, per germline. This CDR3 spans 14 amino acids. Here the CDR3 reads CSVDTYGRGNEQFF. CDR3 coding DNA: TGCAGCGTTGACACTTACGGACGCGGAAATGAGCAGTTCTTC.

This chain uses TRBV18 with TRBJ1-1; D remains ambiguous. V lost 1 base, J lost 0 bases, and 9 bases lay in between. CDR3 length equals 15 residues. CDR1 is KGHSH, CDR2 LQKENI, per germline. CDR3 residues: CASSPLRDMNTEAFF. CDR3 DNA: TGTGCCAGCTCACCACTACGGGATATGAACACTGAAGCTTTCTTT.

The chain employs TRBV5-5 and TRBJ1-4; D is unresolved. Trimming removed 3 bases at V and 15 bases at J, with 21 bases between. CDR1 is SGHKS and CDR2 is YYEKEE in the germline V gene (reference sequence). The CDR3 consists of 14 residues. This CDR3 is CASSSTMKPLLVFF. In DNA, the CDR3 is TGTGCCAGCAGCTCAACAATGAAACCTCTTTTAGTGTTTTTT. Variable domain in full (rest from reference TRBV5-5 and TRBJ1-4): DAGVTQSPTHLIKTRGQQVTLRCSPISGHKSVSWYQQVLGQGPQFIFQYYEKEERGRGNFPDRFSARQFPNYSSELNVNALLLGDSALYLCASSSTMKPLLVFFGSGTQLSVL.

The V gene is TRBV11-2, the J gene TRBJ2-1, with a tentative D call TRBD1 (6 bases). Germline lookup yields CDR1 SGHAT and CDR2 FQNNGV. With 4 bases removed from V and 4 bases from J, the gap between germline ends came to 20 bases. CDR3 size: 17 residues. As DNA, the CDR3 is TGTGCCAGCAGCTCGCTAAAGTCCTACAGGGCTTACAATGAGCAGTTCTTC. Protein sequence: CASSSLKSYRAYNEQFF. Together with reference TRBV11-2 and TRBJ2-1, the CDR3 gives the full variable domain: EAGVAQSPRYKIIEKRQSVAFWCNPISGHATLYWYQQILGQGPKLLIQFQNNGVVDDSQLPKDRFSAERLKGVDSTLKIQPAKLEDSAVYLCASSSLKSYRAYNEQFFGPGTRLTVL.

V usage is TRBV19 and J usage is TRBJ2-3, with 9 bases aligning to TRBD1. V was clipped by 5 bases and J by 5 bases; unmatched bases: 11. The CDR3 runs to 16 residues. The germline V gene encodes CDR1 LNHDA and CDR2 SQIVND (reference sequence). The CDR3 DNA follows: TGTGCCAGTAGTCGGACAGGGGTATCCTCGGGAGATACGCAGTATTTT. Protein product: CASSRTGVSSGDTQYF.

V gene TRBV4-3 combines with J gene TRBJ2-3; 7 nucleotides line up with TRBD2. This CDR3 has 16 residues. The germline V gene encodes CDR1 LGHNA and CDR2 YSLEER. Losses at the gene ends were 4 bases for V and 0 bases for J; bases not matched to a gene: 7. The CDR3 bases are TGCGCCAGCAGCCGGGGACTAACGATTAGCACAGATACGCAGTATTTT. Amino acid sequence: CASSRGLTISTDTQYF.

The rearrangement uses TRBV28 and TRBJ2-2; D is uncertain. Germline lookup yields CDR1 MDHEN and CDR2 SYDVKM. V was cut by 7 bases and J by 0 bases, with 6 bases left in between. This CDR3 has 13 residues. In nucleotides, the CDR3 is TGTGCCAGCACAATTTCGAACACCGGGGAGCTGTTTTTT. It is translated as CASTISNTGELFF.

The rearrangement links TRBV5-4 to TRBJ1-1; no definite D call. This CDR3 has 15 residues. V dropped 2 bases and J dropped 0 bases, with 11 bases sitting between them. Per the germline V gene, CDR1 is SGHNT and CDR2 is YYREEE (reference sequence). CDR3 region: CASSFRTGMNTEAFF. The DNA for the CDR3 is TGTGCCAGCAGCTTCCGGACCGGGATGAACACTGAAGCTTTCTTT.

V gene TRBV5-4 combines with J gene TRBJ2-1, with D possibly being TRBD1 (5 bases). Germline assignment: CDR1 SGHNT and CDR2 YYREEE (reference sequence). The CDR3 totals 14 residues. Trimming left V 0 bases short and J 5 bases short, with 9 bases between. CDR3 protein: CASSLETANNEQFF. In nucleotides, the CDR3 is TGTGCCAGCAGCTTGGAGACAGCGAACAATGAGCAGTTCTTC. The full variable domain, completed using reference TRBV5-4 and TRBJ2-1, is ETGVTQSPTHLIKTRGQQVTLRCSSQSGHNTVSWYQQALGQGPQFIFQYYREEENGRGNFPPRFSGLQFPNYSSELNVNALELDDSALYLCASSLETANNEQFFGPGTRLTVL.

The chain uses TRBV15 and TRBJ2-2, with D unresolved. CDR1 and CDR2 (germline): LNHNV, YYDKDF (reference sequence). Trimming took 2 bases from V and 0 from J, leaving 7 bases between them. The CDR3 is made up of 15 amino acids. The CDR3: CATSRSTANTGELFF. For the CDR3, the DNA is TGTGCCACCAGCAGATCAACAGCGAACACCGGGGAGCTGTTTTTT.

The gene calls are TRBV19 and TRBJ1-5; no firm D call. The V and J ends lost 7 bases and 4 bases respectively, with 11 bases between them. Germline V lookup: CDR1 LNHDA, CDR2 SQIVND (reference sequence). The CDR3 extends over 13 amino acids. CDR3 coding DNA: TGTGCCAGTACCTTGGACGGAAATCAGCCCCAGCATTTT. Protein sequence: CASTLDGNQPQHF.

This chain connects TRBV5-1 to TRBJ2-1; 9 positions agree with TRBD2. Germline V gives CDR1 SGHRS, CDR2 YFSETQ. J was trimmed by 6 bases and V by 1 base; bases with no gene match: 5. CDR3 size: 15 residues. This chain's CDR3 is CASSLPAGGLNEQFF. The CDR3 nucleotides are TGCGCCAGCAGCTTGCCGGCGGGAGGGCTCAATGAGCAGTTCTTC. The variable domain in full, completed from reference TRBV5-1 and TRBJ2-1, reads KAGVTQTPRYLIKTRGQQVTLSCSPISGHRSVSWYQQTPGQGLQFLFEYFSETQRNKGNFPGRFSGRQFSNSRSEMNVSTLELGDSALYLCASSLPAGGLNEQFFGPGTRLTVL.

This clone appeared once. The V gene is TRBV2, the J gene TRBJ2-7; 7 bases are a match to TRBD1. V lost 5 bases and J lost 5; bases outside the gene matches: 9. The germline CDR1 and CDR2 sequences are SNHLY and FYNNEI. This CDR3 is built from 14 residues. CDR3 sequence (DNA): TGTGCCAGCAGTCAAAACAGGGGTCACAACGAGCAGTACTTC. It encodes CASSQNRGHNEQYF.

This clone showed up just once. The CDR3 DNA reads as TGTGCCAGCAGCTTACACGACCGAGACTCTGGAAACACCATATATTTT. Translation: CASSLHDRDSGNTIYF. V is TRBV7-9 and J is TRBJ1-3, with D unresolved. The germline V and J ends were trimmed by 2 bases and 0 bases, with 11 bases remaining between them. The V gene's germline CDR1 is SEHNR and CDR2 FQNEAQ (reference sequence). The CDR3 runs to 16 residues. Full variable domain (outside the CDR3, taken from reference TRBV7-9 and TRBJ1-3): DTGVSQNPRHKITKRGQNVTFRCDPISEHNRLYWYRQTLGQGPEFLTYFQNEAQLEKSRLLSDRFSAERPKGSFSTLEIQRTEQGDSAMYLCASSLHDRDSGNTIYFGEGSWLTVV.

This clone was detected only once. This sample includes further DNA sequences coding for the same CDR3. The chain carries TRBV7-9 and TRBJ2-3; D call uncertain. This CDR3 region has 12 residues. The V end lost 5 bases, the J end lost 4 bases, and 7 bases lay between the germline ends. Germline lookup yields CDR1 SEHNR and CDR2 FQNEAQ (reference sequence). In DNA, the CDR3 is TGTGCCAGCAGCCCGCAGGCAGATACGCAGTATTTT. Translating gives CASSPQADTQYF.

The rearrangement joins TRBV5-1 to TRBJ2-5; D may be TRBD2 (6 bases). V lost 2 bases to trimming and J lost 5 bases, with 16 bases between them. Germline loops: CDR1 SGHRS, CDR2 YFSETQ. This CDR3 region has 15 residues. The CDR3 reads CASSLLAVEEETQYF. In DNA form, the CDR3 reads TGCGCCAGCAGCTTACTAGCAGTTGAGGAGGAGACCCAGTACTTC.

This rearrangement joins TRBV5-1 to TRBJ2-1; 12 bases are shared with TRBD2. CDR3 length equals 15 residues. Germline V gene sequence: CDR1 SGHRS, CDR2 YFSETQ. Trimming cost V 4 bases and J 7 bases; bases outside gene matches: 6. This CDR3 is CASSNLAGGPNEQFF. For the CDR3, the DNA is TGCGCCAGCAGCAACCTAGCGGGAGGGCCGAATGAGCAGTTCTTC.

This chain joins TRBV6-6 and TRBJ2-1; 10 nucleotides agree with TRBD1. Germline assignment: CDR1 MNHNY and CDR2 SVGAGI (reference sequence). V lost 7 bases, J lost 12 bases, and 15 bases stayed unmatched. The CDR3 has 15 amino acids. The DNA for the CDR3 is TGTGCCAGCAATCCGAGGGGACAGGGGACCCCTTCGCAGTTCTTC. Protein sequence: CASNPRGQGTPSQFF.

The chain joins TRBV5-1 to TRBJ1-1; TRBD1 agrees at 8 bases. Trimming at V came to 3 bases and at J to 1 base, leaving 8 bases not matched to a gene. The CDR3 contains 16 residues. Germline CDR1 SGHRS, CDR2 YFSETQ. The CDR3 spells CASSSNPDRGNTEAFF. The CDR3 DNA is TGCGCCAGCAGCTCGAATCCTGACAGGGGGAACACTGAAGCTTTCTTT.

The chain recombines TRBV28 with TRBJ2-7; weak D call: TRBD2 (5 bases). V shed 2 bases and J shed 7 bases, with 15 bases lying between them. The CDR3 covers 14 residues. Germline V gene data show CDR1 as MDHEN and CDR2 as SYDVKM. In DNA, the CDR3 is TGTGCCAGCAGTTTAAATTGGCTAGCTTGGGAGCAGTACTTC. Protein product: CASSLNWLAWEQYF.

CDR3 sequence reads: CASSERLPYEQYF. The CDR3 DNA follows: TGTGCCAGCAGTGAGCGACTGCCCTACGAGCAGTACTTC. The rearrangement uses TRBV2 and TRBJ2-7; D is undetermined. The CDR3 has 13 residues. CDR1 is SNHLY, CDR2 FYNNEI, per germline. The V gene lost 3 bases and the J gene lost 2 bases, with 8 bases spanning the gap.